The present T cell receptor beta chain was sequenced within a study of CD8+ T cells in alopecia areata (dated by TCRdb to 2016 to 2019). Context from the whole study: The treated patients took part in an open-label pilot trial in which moderate-to-severe alopecia areata was treated with oral tofacitinib at 5 to 10 mg twice daily. Patients received tofacitinib for 6 to 18 months and were then followed off drug for 6 months to check for delayed response and recurrence. High-throughput TCRbeta sequencing was used to examine T cell clonal expansion in alopecia areata in both the C3H/HeJ mouse model and human patients. Human TCRbeta sequencing covered scalp tissue and sorted CD4+ and CD8+ peripheral blood T cells from patchy and totalis/universalis alopecia areata patients and healthy controls. Biopsies were taken from tofacitinib-treated patients at baseline and at 4 and 24 weeks of treatment, and a later scalp biopsy was taken in several of the tofacitinib-treated patients. Clonality in the scalp was compared among normal scalp (n=4), patchy alopecia areata scalp (n=8), and alopecia totalis/universalis scalp (n=8). The RNA source kit depended on sample type: the PAXgene miRNA kit for fixed scalp, the miRNeasy kit for PBMCs, and the RNeasy kit for mouse skin. immunoSEQ multiplex PCR using 35 Vbeta forward primers and 13 Jbeta reverse primers was used to amplify TCRbeta CDR3 regions.

A note on this clone: The antigen it binds to is not known. No much larger clone exists at a distance of one base, and base qualities are not known.

Lesional scalp punch biopsies and peripheral blood were obtained from alopecia areata patients. Scalp biopsies from humans were placed right away in PAXgene tissue containers for fixation. Libraries were constructed by the immunoSEQ multiplex PCR assay. RNA was extracted from all samples and reverse transcribed into cDNA, which served as template for TCR sequencing. SuperScript III was used to make first-strand cDNA, primed with a 2:1 mix of oligo-dT and random hexamers. Amplification bias was assessed with a synthetic immune receptor repertoire, and residual bias was removed computationally. As for how the authors treated the data: After raw reads were preprocessed to remove errors, the CDR3 was defined following IMGT conventions as running from the conserved cysteine to phenylalanine. Clonality was computed as 1 minus the Shannon entropy, with the entropy normalized by log2 of the number of productive unique TCRs. Scalp TCRbeta sequences were cross-referenced with sorted blood CD4 and CD8 repertoires so that the CD4 or CD8 identity of scalp clones could be inferred. This immuneACCESS table, as held by TCRdb, lists in-frame sequences with V and J called but not all clones. Of the missing ones, under half trace to an unresolved V gene in checked studies; the others have no known cause. The V and J calls and clone size were taken over from that table, and D and trimming were inferred from the DNA. A total of about 15,000 clones appear in this sample, 45% to 65% of them only once. About 12% of the sample is held by the ten biggest clonotypes.

The study at large found these results: Shared TCR sequences between patients were less evident than in mice, which may be partly attributable to HLA diversity in the patient population. Compared with normal scalp, lesional scalp, particularly in alopecia totalis/universalis, had higher clonality and more expanded CD8+ clones, which suggests antigenic drive. Scalp TCR repertoire analysis is complicated because resident alphabeta T cells in normal human skin are also sequenced, whereas mouse skin is dominated by gammadelta T cells.

Based on the germline V gene, the CDR1 and CDR2 sequences are SNHLY and FYNNEI. The cysteine opens and the phenylalanine closes a CDR3 of 14 amino acids. Only the CDR3 portion is preserved as DNA: 42 bases, with reading frame beginning at the first base. The V end gives up 6 bases and the J end 7 bases, leaving 5 bases in the junction not matched to a gene. This clonotype was sampled from a human donor with alopecia areata. Source material: skin. The sequence links TRBV2 to TRBJ2-2, and 10 junctional nucleotides match TRBD2. The nucleotide sequence is given as TGTGCCAGCAGCCTAACTAGCGGGATCGGGGAGCTGTTTTTT. This gives the protein CASSLTSGIGELFF.